A single sample is the source of the 18 T cell receptor beta chains below, sequenced in a study of PD-L1 blockade in urothelial cancer. Only in-frame clones appear in the TCRdb table, and some are missing; sequencing was by immunoSEQ multiplex PCR. The table lists roughly 40,000 clones, roughly 86% of them singletons, with 2.5% to 3% in the top ten. The material was PBMCs, obtained around atezolizumab (anti-PD-L1) treatment. These receptors originate from a man between 65 and 79 years old with urothelial cancer.

The chain is built from TRBV5-4 and TRBJ1-1; 10 bases match TRBD1. Germline V CDR1 and CDR2: SGHNT, YYREEE (reference sequence). V lost 3 bases and J lost 3; bases outside the gene matches: 2. This CDR3 is built from 14 residues. The CDR3 loop reads CASSSTGGDTEAFF. Here the CDR3 DNA reads TGTGCCAGCAGCTCGACAGGGGGCGACACTGAAGCTTTCTTT.

The gene calls are TRBV11-3 and TRBJ2-7, with no clear D. The CDR3 is 12 residues long. CDR1 is SGHNT and CDR2 is YENEEA in the germline V gene. V was cut by 5 bases and J by 6 bases, with 11 bases left in between. CDR3 sequence reads: CASSAAVLEQYF. The DNA for the CDR3 is TGTGCCAGCAGCGCGGCCGTTCTCGAGCAGTACTTC.

The chain uses TRBV4-3 and TRBJ2-1; TRBD2 matches 7 bases. V trimming: 0 bases; J trimming: 8 bases; junction bases outside the gene matches: 10. The CDR3 length is 16 residues. Germline V gene data show CDR1 as LGHNA and CDR2 as YSLEER. The CDR3 sequence: CASSQDGGEGFDEQFF. Here the CDR3 DNA reads TGCGCCAGCAGCCAAGATGGGGGGGAGGGCTTCGATGAGCAGTTCTTC.

The V gene is TRBV27, the J gene TRBJ2-2; D is undetermined. The CDR3 length is 13 residues. Trimming removed 6 bases at V and 5 bases at J, with 10 bases between. Germline V lookup: CDR1 MNHEY, CDR2 SMNVEV (reference sequence). CDR3 DNA sequence: TGTGCCAGCAGCTTCCGTCTGACCGGGGAGCTGTTTTTT. This encodes CASSFRLTGELFF.

V gene TRBV4-3 combines with J gene TRBJ2-1, with 9 bases lining up with TRBD2. Germline assignment: CDR1 LGHNA and CDR2 YSLEER. This CDR3 region has 16 residues. J lost 0 bases, V lost 1 base, and 1 base had no gene match. CDR3 loop: CASSQVTSGSYNEQFF. The CDR3 DNA follows: TGCGCCAGCAGCCAAGTGACTAGCGGCTCCTACAATGAGCAGTTCTTC.

The gene calls are TRBV5-1 and TRBJ2-3, with 10 nucleotides matching TRBD2. The CDR3 consists of 15 residues. V trimming: 4 bases; J trimming: 0 bases; junction bases outside the gene matches: 2. Germline-derived CDR1 and CDR2 are SGHRS and YFSETQ. The CDR3 loop is CASSRSGRSTDTQYF. The CDR3 nucleotides read TGCGCCAGCAGCCGTAGCGGGAGGAGCACAGATACGCAGTATTTT.

The gene calls are TRBV6-5 and TRBJ1-1, with D tentatively TRBD1 (6 bases). Trimming took off 7 bases at V and 1 base at J, with 16 bases between the two ends. From germline, CDR1 is MNHEY and CDR2 SVGAGI. CDR3 length: 15 residues. This CDR3 is CASTFSRGGNTEAFF. In DNA, the CDR3 is TGTGCCAGCACCTTCTCCCGAGGGGGGAACACTGAAGCTTTCTTT.

The rearrangement joins TRBV5-5 to TRBJ2-7; TRBD1 matches 7 bases. The V and J ends lost 0 bases and 7 bases, in that order; junction bases with no gene match: 7. Per the germline V gene, CDR1 is SGHKS and CDR2 is YYEKEE (reference sequence). The CDR3 contains 14 residues. The CDR3 loop reads CASSLGQGEEEQYF. The CDR3 nucleotides are TGTGCCAGCAGCTTGGGACAGGGTGAGGAAGAGCAGTACTTC.

The J gene is TRBJ2-7, the V gene TRBV27, with D possibly matching TRBD2 (5 bases). V was trimmed by 6 bases and J by 3 bases, leaving 12 bases between them. The CDR3 has 13 amino acids. Germline V gives CDR1 MNHEY, CDR2 SMNVEV (reference sequence). The CDR3 DNA reads TGTGCCAGCAGAGGGCTAGCTCTCTACGAGCAGTACTTC. Amino acids: CASRGLALYEQYF.

This chain joins TRBV7-9 and TRBJ1-5; D unclear. This CDR3 has 15 residues. V lost 5 bases, J lost 5 bases, and 16 bases lay in between. Germline assignment: CDR1 SEHNR and CDR2 FQNEAQ (reference sequence). The DNA for the CDR3 is TGTGCCAGCAGCCCCAGAGGAGGGTTGGATCAGCCCCAGCATTTT. Its translation: CASSPRGGLDQPQHF.

V is TRBV13 and J is TRBJ2-3; tentatively, D is TRBD1 (5 bases). The V end was cut by 2 bases, the J end by 0 bases, with 9 bases between. The CDR3 has 15 residues. CDR1 and CDR2 from the germline V gene are PRHDT and FYEKMQ (reference sequence). The CDR3 loop is CASSLRTFSTDTQYF. DNA for the CDR3: TGTGCCAGCAGCTTACGGACATTCAGCACAGATACGCAGTATTTT. The full variable domain, rest sourced from reference TRBV13 and TRBJ2-3, is AAGVIQSPRHLIKEKRETATLKCYPIPRHDTVYWYQQGPGQDPQFLISFYEKMQSDKGSIPDRFSAQQFSDYHSELNMSSLELGDSALYFCASSLRTFSTDTQYFGPGTRLTVL.

This sequence joins TRBV7-9 and TRBJ1-3, with D possibly TRBD1 on 6 matching bases. CDR1 SEHNR and CDR2 FQNEAQ come from the germline V gene (reference sequence). This CDR3 region has 15 residues. Trimming left V 5 bases short and J 10 bases short, with 21 bases between. This CDR3 reads CASSAWDTHPGTIYF. The CDR3 DNA reads as TGTGCCAGCAGCGCCTGGGACACGCATCCCGGAACCATATATTTT.

This rearrangement joins TRBV6-6 to TRBJ1-1; a weak D match, TRBD1 (5 bases). Trimming left V 6 bases short and J 10 bases short, with 15 bases between. The CDR3 contains 12 residues. Germline V gene data show CDR1 as MNHNY and CDR2 as SVGAGI (reference sequence). Here the CDR3 reads CASRRQDTRAFF. The CDR3 DNA reads as TGTGCCAGCAGACGCCAGGACACCAGAGCTTTCTTT.

CDR3 protein: CASSPLGQAHEQYF. CDR3 in DNA: TGTGCCAGCTCACCTTTGGGACAGGCGCACGAGCAGTACTTC. The rearrangement uses TRBV18 and TRBJ2-7; 8 bases align to TRBD1. The germline gives CDR1 KGHSH, CDR2 LQKENI. CDR3 length: 14 amino acids. The ends lost 3 bases at V and 5 bases at J; junction bases unmatched: 6.

J is TRBJ2-3 and V is TRBV6-1, with 10 bases matching TRBD2. The CDR3 runs to 16 residues. Trimming removed 6 bases from V and 6 bases from J; junction bases left unmatched: 12. Germline CDR1 reads MNHNS; CDR2 reads SASEGT. CDR3 region: CASSENLAGVGDTQYF. CDR3 nucleotides: TGTGCCAGCAGCGAAAACCTAGCGGGAGTCGGGGATACGCAGTATTTT.

The J gene is TRBJ2-1, the V gene TRBV6-6; 7 positions match TRBD2. V shed 7 bases, J shed 3 bases, and the junction held 6 bases outside the gene matches. Germline V gene sequence: CDR1 MNHNY, CDR2 SVGAGI (reference sequence). The CDR3 contains 14 residues. The CDR3 loop is CASTLGLLYNEQFF. As DNA, the CDR3 is TGTGCCAGCACCTTGGGACTACTCTACAATGAGCAGTTCTTC.

This chain uses TRBV2 with TRBJ2-7, with unresolved D. The CDR3 contains 13 residues. Germline V gene sequence: CDR1 SNHLY, CDR2 FYNNEI. Trimming shortened V by 2 bases and J by 2 bases, and 7 bases separated the two germline ends. The CDR3: CASSESSPYEQYF. The CDR3 nucleotides are TGTGCCAGCAGTGAATCCAGTCCCTACGAGCAGTACTTC.

V and J are TRBV7-9 and TRBJ1-2; possibly TRBD1 for D (5 bases). In germline, CDR1 is SEHNR, CDR2 FQNEAQ (reference sequence). This CDR3 is built from 15 residues. Trimming cost V 1 base and J 6 bases, with 15 bases left between them. CDR3 in amino acids: CASSLVGPEGDGYTF. CDR3 in DNA: TGTGCCAGCAGCTTAGTCGGGCCCGAAGGGGATGGCTACACCTTC.